This T cell receptor (beta chain) comes out of a study of T cell responses to AZD1222 COVID-19 vaccine. Second doses were pooled across both intervals (about 4 or about 12 weeks). Germline CDR1 reads SGHRS; CDR2 reads YFSETQ. The CDR3 has 15 residues. The trim removed 4 bases at V and 0 bases at J, leaving 5 bases unmatched. The data were produced by immunoSEQ multiplex PCR, yet TCRdb's version contains in-frame clones alone and is incomplete. Among about 83,000 clones listed, under 95% were seen once. Whole-study results and caveats: Targeting of unmutated variant regions was reportedly seen in nearly half of spike-specific TCRs. The donor group comprised mostly white British people and more females; the analysis possibly underestimated clonal diversity.

On this clone: The target antigen is unknown.

This clonotype originated in an adult who received the AZD1222 COVID-19 vaccine. The rearrangement uses TRBV5-1 and TRBJ2-7; 9 bases line up with TRBD1. Material: peripheral blood, obtained 28 days after the second AZD1222 dose. This CDR3 reads CASSGGTGSSYEQYF. The CDR3 DNA follows: TGCGCCAGCAGCGGGGGGACAGGGAGCTCCTACGAGCAGTACTTC.